This T cell receptor beta chain was profiled in a study of T cell repertoires in cytomegalovirus infection. Study context: Matching HLA type and CMV infection were both indicated by public TCR beta signatures. Study-wide results and limits: Dominant in the ex vivo response were TCR beta clonotypes restricted by HLA-C and specific for CMV. Using cumulative public TCR beta family frequency, the authors identified those who carried CMV together with the relevant HLA.

Germline assignment: CDR1 DFQATT and CDR2 SNEGSKA (reference sequence). Between the trimmed V and J ends, which lost 2 bases and 4 bases, there was a span of 9 bases. The length of the CDR3 is 14 residues. In TCRdb, the reads were re-called with MiXCR into one record per CDR3 protein. The data contain some 680,000 distinct CDR3 sequences, about 40% of them singletons. This clonotype was counted between two and nine times. Its antigen remains unidentified. The gene calls are TRBV20-1 and TRBJ2-6; D not resolved. The TCR was taken from a human donor in good health (CMV status not recorded). Some clones in this sample may be carry-over from other donors' samples. Sequencing used PBMCs. The CDR3 DNA sequence: TGCAGTGCTAGACGCAGCTCCGGGGCCAACGTCCTGACTTTC. Its translation: CSARRSSGANVLTF.